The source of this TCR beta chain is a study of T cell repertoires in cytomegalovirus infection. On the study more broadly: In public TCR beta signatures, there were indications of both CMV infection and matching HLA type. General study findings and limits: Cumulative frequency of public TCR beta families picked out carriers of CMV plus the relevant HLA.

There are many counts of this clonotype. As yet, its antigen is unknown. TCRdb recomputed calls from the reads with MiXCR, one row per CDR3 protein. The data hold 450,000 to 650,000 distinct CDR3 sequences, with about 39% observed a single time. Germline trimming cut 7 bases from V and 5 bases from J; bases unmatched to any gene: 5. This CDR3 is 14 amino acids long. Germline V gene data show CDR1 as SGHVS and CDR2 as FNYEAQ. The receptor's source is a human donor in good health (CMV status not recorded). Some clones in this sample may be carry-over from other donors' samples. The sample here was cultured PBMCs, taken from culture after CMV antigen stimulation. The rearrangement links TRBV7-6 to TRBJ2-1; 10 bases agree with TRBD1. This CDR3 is CASIQGQGNNEQFF. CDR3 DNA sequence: TGTGCCAGCATCCAGGGACAGGGGAACAATGAGCAGTTCTTC.